The clone carrying this TCR beta chain was counted many times. Its antigen is still unknown. The data were taken from a study of T cell repertoires in cytomegalovirus infection. Overall study context: TCR beta signatures that were public indicated CMV infection and matching HLA type.

Trimming cost V 5 bases and J 3 bases, with 13 bases left between them. The CDR3 is 14 amino acids. Germline V CDR1 and CDR2: SGHTA, FQGNSA. Overall study findings and caveats: It was HLA-C-restricted CMV-specific TCR beta clonotypes that dominated the response ex vivo. People with CMV and the relevant HLA were identified by cumulative public TCR beta family frequency.

Each CDR3 protein gets one entry after TCRdb re-called the reads with MiXCR. The sample has about 400,000 distinct CDR3 sequences, 15% to 20% seen once. V is TRBV7-2 and J is TRBJ1-1; a possible D gene is TRBD1 (6 bases). The receptor comes from a human donor in good health (CMV status not recorded). Some clones in this sample may be carry-over from other donors' samples. Sequenced input: PBMCs. CDR3 DNA sequence: TGTGCCAGCAGCCAGAATCCAGGGGACACTGAAGCTTTCTTT. Its protein is CASSQNPGDTEAFF.